This TCR beta chain derives from a study of T cells in Graves' hyperthyroidism and ophthalmopathy. Newly diagnosed patients aged 18 to 65 had hyperthyroidism of under 2 months' duration. Blood was obtained at the first hyperthyroidism diagnosis, which preceded any ophthalmopathy symptoms. This CDR3 is 14 amino acids long. Germline values: CDR1 DFQATT, CDR2 SNEGSKA (reference sequence). J gave up 10 bases and V 0 bases, and 8 bases lay outside the gene matches. From RNA transcripts, TCR beta CDR3 regions were amplified. HTBI primers were employed in a first-round RT-PCR of the TCR CDR3. Using its own MiXCR run on the multiplex PCR reads, TCRdb lists one record per CDR3 protein. The sample lists roughly 290,000 distinct CDR3 sequences; roughly 14% were seen once.

This sequence joins TRBV20-1 and TRBJ2-1; TRBD1 agrees at 8 bases. The origin of this receptor is a woman under 40 with Graves' hyperthyroidism that later progressed to Graves' ophthalmopathy. Sequenced material: blood. The CDR3 nucleotides read TGCAGTGCTAGAGACCTGACAGGGGTCAAAGAGCAGTTCTTC. As protein: CSARDLTGVKEQFF.